One and the same sample provided the 20 T cell receptor beta chains below, sequenced in a study of a mutant IDH1 vaccine in newly diagnosed glioma. These receptors are not linked to any known antigen. Time point in this sample: week 35, safety follow-up. The investigators gave 300 ug of mutant IDH1 20-mer peptide in each vaccine dose, together with topical imiquimod. Here immunoSEQ multiplex PCR was the method, and the copy in TCRdb shows in-frame clones only, minus some. The data contain about 69,000 clones, 85% to 90% of them seen just once; the ten biggest clones take up 2% to 2.5%. The sequences come from PBMCs, collected from a glioma patient whose treatment included an IDH1 peptide vaccine. These receptor sequences come from a man aged 25-45 years with glioma.

A single count supports this clone. This chain links TRBV6-5 with TRBJ1-2; no clear D gene. Germline loops: CDR1 MNHEY, CDR2 SVGAGI. The CDR3 is 12 amino acids. V shed 6 bases and J shed 3 bases, with 8 bases lying between them. Here the CDR3 DNA reads TGTGCCAGCAGCGGCAGACACTATGGCTACACCTTC. It specifies CASSGRHYGYTF.

V and J are TRBV13 and TRBJ2-7, with TRBD2 matching over 8 bases. The CDR3 is made up of 15 amino acids. Losses at the gene ends were 8 bases for V and 3 bases for J; bases not matched to a gene: 12. Germline assignment: CDR1 PRHDT and CDR2 FYEKMQ (reference sequence). The CDR3 nucleotides read TGTGCCAGCCTACTGACTCCGGGACTAGGCTACGAGCAGTACTTC. This sequence encodes CASLLTPGLGYEQYF.

J is TRBJ2-7 and V is TRBV27, with 11 nucleotides matching TRBD2. Trimming took 4 bases from V and 3 from J; bases not matched to a gene: 8. CDR1 MNHEY and CDR2 SMNVEV come from the germline V gene (reference sequence). The CDR3 spans 16 residues. In nucleotides, the CDR3 is TGTGCCAGCAGTTCAGGACTAGCGGGTTTGGGCTACGAGCAGTACTTC. Protein sequence: CASSSGLAGLGYEQYF.

Worth noting for this clone: Relative to the germline gene, one junction end is altered; a read error may explain this. The rearrangement uses TRBV5-1 and TRBJ1-1; D may be TRBD1 (5 bases). This CDR3 comprises 16 residues. CDR1 and CDR2 (germline): SGHRS, YFSETQ. CDR3 in amino acids: CASSLGPRQSNAEAFF. CDR3 DNA sequence: TGCGCCAGCAGCTTGGGGCCCCGACAGTCGAACGCTGAAGCTTTCTTT.

For the CDR3, the DNA is TGTGCCAGCAGTTACAGACAGGGGGCGTTCTATGGCTACACCTTC. Protein: CASSYRQGAFYGYTF. The rearrangement links TRBV6-5 to TRBJ1-2, with 10 bases aligning to TRBD1. Germline V CDR1 and CDR2: MNHEY, SVGAGI. The CDR3 spans 15 residues. The trim removed 2 bases at V and 4 bases at J, leaving 4 bases unmatched.

This clone showed up just a few times. The chain combines TRBV10-1 with TRBJ2-7; weak D call: TRBD2 (5 bases). The CDR3 is 16 residues long. V lost 7 bases and J lost 2, with 21 bases in between. Looked up from germline, CDR1 is WNHNN and CDR2 is SYGVQD (reference sequence). CDR3 sequence reads: CASTPSHGVMTYEQYF. CDR3 DNA sequence: TGCGCCAGCACTCCGAGCCACGGGGTGATGACCTACGAGCAGTACTTC.

The chain combines TRBV6-5 with TRBJ1-3; D is possibly TRBD1 (6 bases). In germline, CDR1 is MNHEY, CDR2 SVGAGI. Trimming removed 5 bases at V and 4 bases at J, with 12 bases between. This CDR3 has 14 residues. Written as DNA, the CDR3 is TGTGCCAGCAGTCTACAGGGTAACGGAAACACCATATATTTT. As protein: CASSLQGNGNTIYF.

The chain combines TRBV5-4 with TRBJ2-3; 11 bases map to TRBD1. The CDR3 covers 15 residues. V shed 5 bases, J shed 3 bases, and the junction held 5 bases outside the gene matches. Germline V CDR1 and CDR2: SGHNT, YYREEE (reference sequence). CDR3: CASSHGTGGTDTQYF. CDR3 DNA: TGTGCCAGCAGTCACGGGACAGGGGGGACAGATACGCAGTATTTT.

The chain uses TRBV7-9 and TRBJ1-4, with TRBD1 identical over 10 bases. Germline V lookup: CDR1 SEHNR, CDR2 FQNEAQ (reference sequence). Trimming at V came to 8 bases and at J to 5 bases, leaving 5 bases not matched to a gene. This CDR3 is built from 14 residues. The CDR3 loop is CASARTGGNEKLFF. In DNA, the CDR3 is TGTGCCAGCGCAAGGACAGGGGGAAATGAAAAACTGTTTTTT.

The J gene is TRBJ1-1, the V gene TRBV18; D is undetermined. Germline values: CDR1 KGHSH, CDR2 LQKENI. This CDR3 is built from 14 residues. V was pared by 6 bases and J by 2 bases, with 13 bases between. This chain's CDR3 is CASSPRDFNTEAFF. The CDR3 DNA reads TGTGCCAGCTCTCCCCGCGACTTTAACACTGAAGCTTTCTTT. The whole variable domain, remainder taken from reference TRBV18 and TRBJ1-1, is NAGVMQNPRHLVRRRGQEARLRCSPMKGHSHVYWYRQLPEEGLKFMVYLQKENIIDESGMPKERFSAEFPKEGPSILRIQQVVRGDSAAYFCASSPRDFNTEAFFGQGTRLTVV.

The count of this clone is one. V usage is TRBV5-1 and J usage is TRBJ2-1; 11 nucleotides align to TRBD2. Germline V CDR1 and CDR2: SGHRS, YFSETQ. The CDR3 is made up of 15 amino acids. V lost 4 bases to trimming and J lost 7 bases; unmatched junction nucleotides: 7. The CDR3 loop is CASSLLAGEWNEQFF. CDR3 bases: TGCGCCAGCAGCCTACTAGCGGGAGAATGGAATGAGCAGTTCTTC.

The CDR3 nucleotides read TGTGCCAGCAGCTTAGGGTGGGGCTACACCTTC. It encodes CASSLGWGYTF. The V gene is TRBV7-9, the J gene TRBJ1-2, with no clear D. Germline CDR1 is SEHNR and CDR2 is FQNEAQ (reference sequence). Between the trimmed V and J ends, which lost 1 base and 8 bases, there was a span of 5 bases. This CDR3 is 11 amino acids long.

V is TRBV7-9 and J is TRBJ2-5; D is uncertain. V lost 7 bases and J lost 5, with 17 bases in between. The germline V gene encodes CDR1 SEHNR and CDR2 FQNEAQ (reference sequence). This CDR3 is built from 14 residues. CDR3 nucleotides: TGTGCCAGCAATCCGGACGTGCTGGGGGAGACCCAGTACTTC. This encodes CASNPDVLGETQYF.

The chain has TRBV9 and TRBJ2-6, with D possibly matching TRBD2 (5 bases). V was trimmed by 0 bases and J by 4 bases, leaving 8 bases between them. Germline CDR1 SGDLS, CDR2 YYNGEE. The CDR3 has 15 amino acids. The chain's CDR3 is CASSVARVGANVLTF. CDR3 DNA sequence: TGTGCCAGCAGCGTAGCGAGGGTAGGGGCCAACGTCCTGACTTTC. The full variable domain, its missing parts supplied by reference TRBV9 and TRBJ2-6, is DSGVTQTPKHLITATGQRVTLRCSPRSGDLSVYWYQQSLDQGLQFLIQYYNGEERAKGNILERFSAQQFPDLHSELNLSSLELGDSALYFCASSVARVGANVLTFGAGSRLTVL.

The chain couples TRBV7-9 to TRBJ1-5; 8 bases are a match to TRBD1. Unmatched junction bases numbered 8, after V lost 1 base and J lost 6 bases. CDR3 length: 16 amino acids. From germline, CDR1 is SEHNR and CDR2 FQNEAQ (reference sequence). CDR3 residues: CASSLVAGGIGQPQHF. The CDR3 coding sequence is TGTGCCAGCAGCTTAGTCGCAGGGGGCATCGGTCAGCCCCAGCATTTT.

CDR3 region: CAWSQGVRGKAFF. DNA for the CDR3: TGTGCCTGGAGCCAGGGTGTCCGGGGTAAAGCTTTCTTT. The J gene is TRBJ1-1, the V gene TRBV30; TRBD1 is a possible D gene (5 bases). The CDR3 has 13 residues. Germline V gene lookup returns CDR1 GTSNPN and CDR2 SVGIG (reference sequence). V dropped 3 bases and J dropped 9 bases, with 17 bases sitting between them.

This sequence joins TRBV7-9 and TRBJ1-3; the D gene is possibly TRBD1 (6 bases). V lost 4 bases, J lost 2 bases, and 12 bases lay in between. The CDR3 runs to 15 residues. From germline, CDR1 is SEHNR and CDR2 FQNEAQ (reference sequence). The CDR3 nucleotides are TGTGCCAGCAGCTCCCCAAGGGGGGCTGGAAACACCATATATTTT. The encoded protein is CASSSPRGAGNTIYF.

This chain links TRBV5-8 with TRBJ1-5; weak D call: TRBD1 (6 bases). The CDR3 is 16 residues long. V was trimmed by 0 bases and J by 6 bases, leaving 16 bases between them. Germline loops: CDR1 SGHTS, CDR2 YDEGEE. The CDR3 nucleotides are TGTGCCAGCAGCTTGGGGGGGGGCAGGGCGGCTCAGCCCCAGCATTTT. Its translation is CASSLGGGRAAQPQHF.

V and J are TRBV19 and TRBJ1-5; unclear D gene. The CDR3 runs to 15 residues. Germline-derived CDR1 and CDR2 are LNHDA and SQIVND (reference sequence). The V gene lost 10 bases and the J gene lost 2 bases, with 18 bases spanning the gap. The CDR3 protein is CATAIGGSGNQPQHF. CDR3 sequence (DNA): TGTGCCACTGCCATTGGTGGCAGTGGCAATCAGCCCCAGCATTTT.

The rearrangement joins TRBV5-1 to TRBJ2-7, with 10 bases fitting TRBD1. Germline assignment: CDR1 SGHRS and CDR2 YFSETQ. V trimming: 0 bases; J trimming: 3 bases; junction bases outside the gene matches: 0. The CDR3 contains 14 residues. DNA of the CDR3: TGCGCCAGCAGCTTGGGGACAGGGGGCTACGAGCAGTACTTC. This encodes CASSLGTGGYEQYF.